This TCR beta chain was sequenced for a study of CD8+CD57+ T cells in acquired aplastic anemia. TCR beta VDJ and CDR3 were profiled, and genomic DNA was the template. TCRdb fed the reads into MiXCR, producing one record per CDR3 protein. The profile shows roughly 17,000 distinct CDR3 sequences, 30% to 45% of them singletons. The sample holds many counts of this clonotype. Its antigen is as yet unknown. General study points: Patients and controls shared roughly 28 CD8+ CDR3 sequences, which appeared highly expressed in patients and within their immunodominant clones. Lower diversity was found in CD8+CD57+ cells than in total CD4+ and CD8+ pools in patients.

Previously, flow cytometry had revealed CD8+CD57+ cell expansion in the patients chosen for sequencing. Severe acquired aplastic anemia was present in every patient. V was clipped by 3 bases and J by 3 bases; unmatched bases: 2. The CDR3 runs 15 residues. The specimen was CD8+CD57+ T cells sorted from PBMCs. The subset was: bead-enriched CD8+CD57+ effector memory T cells from SAA patients. V and J are TRBV12-3 or TRBV12-4 and TRBJ2-5, with 12 bases fitting TRBD2. This TCR was recovered from a human donor with aplastic anemia. CDR3 sequence reads: CASSLRLAGEETQYF. In nucleotides, the CDR3 is TGTGCCAGCAGTTTGAGACTAGCGGGGGAAGAGACCCAGTACTTC.